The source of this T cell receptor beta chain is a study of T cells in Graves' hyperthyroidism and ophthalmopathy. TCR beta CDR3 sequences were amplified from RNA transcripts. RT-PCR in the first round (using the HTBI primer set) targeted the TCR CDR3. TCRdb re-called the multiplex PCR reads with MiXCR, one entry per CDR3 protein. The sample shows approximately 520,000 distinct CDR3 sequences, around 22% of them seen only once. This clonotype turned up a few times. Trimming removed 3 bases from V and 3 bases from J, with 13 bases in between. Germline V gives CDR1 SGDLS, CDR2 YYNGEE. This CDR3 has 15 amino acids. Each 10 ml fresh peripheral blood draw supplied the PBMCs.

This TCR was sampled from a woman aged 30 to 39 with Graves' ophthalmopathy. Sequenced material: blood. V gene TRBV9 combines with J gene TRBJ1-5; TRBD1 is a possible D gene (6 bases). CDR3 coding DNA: TGTGCCAGCAGCGGATCCGGGACACTCAATCAGCCCCAGCATTTT. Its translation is CASSGSGTLNQPQHF. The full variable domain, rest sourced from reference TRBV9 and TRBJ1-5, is DSGVTQTPKHLITATGQRVTLRCSPRSGDLSVYWYQQSLDQGLQFLIQYYNGEERAKGNILERFSAQQFPDLHSELNLSSLELGDSALYFCASSGSGTLNQPQHFGDGTRLSIL.